The rows below give T cell receptor beta chains drawn from one sample of a study of cytomegalovirus exposure and HLA in healthy donors. Data came from immunoSEQ multiplex PCR; TCRdb stores just in-frame clones and leaves some out. This table has 160,000 or so clones, 85% appearing once. The specimen sequenced was PBMCs. These receptors originate from a man aged 30 to 45 in good health and CMV-seropositive. The CDR3 runs from the conserved cysteine through the conserved F or W. The D gene is left open where the match is weak. Size values are once, few and many counts, or a class for expanded clones, and some rows have none.

>TRBV19|TRBD2|NA|TRBJ2-5
TGTGCCAGTAGCTCCGGGACTAGCTCTCAAGAGACCCAGTACTTC
CASSSGTSSQETQYF
>TRBV7-9|NA|NA|TRBJ1-2
TGTGCCAGCAGCTTAGCCCTCTCTCCTAACTATGGCTACACCTTC
CASSLALSPNYGYTF
>TRBV6-5|TRBD1|NA|TRBJ1-1
TGTGCCAGCAGTTACGCCGGGACAGTGTCTTTCTTT
CASSYAGTVSFF
>TRBV6-5|NA|NA|TRBJ1-2
TGTGCCAGCAGTTACTGGCAAAACTATGGCTACACCTTC
CASSYWQNYGYTF
>TRBV21-1|NA|few|TRBJ1-1
TGTGCCAGCAGCCCACAGGGAATGGCTGAAGCTTTCTTT
CASSPQGMAEAFF
>TRBV15|NA|NA|TRBJ2-4
TGTGCCACCAGCGGATTAGGGGGAATTCAGTACTTC
CATSGLGGIQYF
>TRBV19|NA|NA|TRBJ2-2
TGTGCCAGTAGTCCCCTGAGGAATACCGGGGAGCTGTTTTTT
CASSPLRNTGELFF
>TRBV7-9|NA|NA|TRBJ1-2
TGTGCCAGCAGCTTAGAACAGAAGGCCTATGGCTACACCTTC
CASSLEQKAYGYTF
>TRBV10-1|NA|NA|TRBJ2-1
TGCGCCAGCAGTGAGTTTCGGGGTCGGCCCTACAATGAGCAGTTCTTC
CASSEFRGRPYNEQFF
>TRBV5-1|TRBD1|NA|TRBJ1-2
TGCGCCAGCTCTCGGACAGGACAAGCTAACTATGGCTACACCTTC
CASSRTGQANYGYTF
>TRBV30|TRBD1|few|TRBJ2-7
TGTGCCTGGGGCAGGGGGCGCGGTCGCGAGCAGTACTTC
CAWGRGRGREQYF
>TRBV11-3|NA|NA|TRBJ2-3
TGTGCCAGCAGCTCACCTTTCGGAGATACGCAGTATTTT
CASSSPFGDTQYF
>TRBV7-3|TRBD1|NA|TRBJ2-1
TGTGCCAGCAGCAGACAGGGTCAAGCCCTCGGGAATGAGCAGTTCTTC
CASSRQGQALGNEQFF
>TRBV7-9|TRBD1|NA|TRBJ1-2
TGTGCCAGCAGCTTAGGGGGGCCCCGGACAGGGCCTAACTATGGCTACACCTTC
CASSLGGPRTGPNYGYTF
>TRBV2|NA|NA|TRBJ1-2
TGTGCCACAAAGGGAGGGGCCAGCTATGGCTACACCTTC
CATKGGASYGYTF
>TRBV9|TRBD2|NA|TRBJ2-1
TGTGCCAGCAGCACCCGGGATAGCGGGGGGAACAATGAGCAGTTCTTC
CASSTRDSGGNNEQFF
>TRBV25-1|TRBD1|NA|TRBJ2-7
TGTGCCAGCAGTGAATCAGGGACAGGGAACGAGCAGTACTTC
CASSESGTGNEQYF
>TRBV9|NA|NA|TRBJ1-1
TGTGCCAGCAGCGTCTCCGACACTGAAGCTTTCTTT
CASSVSDTEAFF
>TRBV7-8|TRBD2|once|TRBJ2-3
TGTGCCAGCAGCTTAGGGGTGCGGGGGGGGCGGACAGATACGCAGTATTTT
CASSLGVRGGRTDTQYF
>TRBV6-5|NA|NA|TRBJ1-5
TGTGCCACCCTCCCCAACAGGGCGAATCAGCCCCAGCATTTT
CATLPNRANQPQHF
>TRBV4-3|TRBD1|NA|TRBJ2-7
TGCGCCAGCAGCCGCGGGACAGGGGGCGATGTCCCCTACGAGCAGTACTTC
CASSRGTGGDVPYEQYF
>TRBV11-2|NA|NA|TRBJ2-2
TGTGCCAGCAGCCAGCGAAGGACCGGGGAGCTGTTTTTT
CASSQRRTGELFF
>TRBV30|TRBD1|many|TRBJ2-7
TGTGCCTGGAGTCCGGGACAGCCGGCAGCCTACGAGCAGTACTTC
CAWSPGQPAAYEQYF
>TRBV7-6|TRBD2|NA|TRBJ2-1
TGTGCTGTGGGGGGGAGAAGTGAGCAGTTCTTC
CAVGGRSEQFF
>TRBV5-1|TRBD1|NA|TRBJ2-5
TGCGCCAGCAGCTTGGGGGACAGAAAGGGGGAGACCCAGTACTTC
CASSLGDRKGETQYF